This T cell receptor beta chain derives from a study of response to subunit inactivated influenza vaccine (dated by TCRdb to between 2018 and 2020). Regarding the study in general: The study used deep quantitative T cell receptor repertoire profiling to track responses to a trivalent subunit inactivated influenza vaccine.

Overall study results and their limits: The authors suggested that each seasonal influenza vaccination may recruit only a limited number of new T cells.

CDR1 and CDR2 are read off the germline V gene (reference sequence) as DFQATT and SNEGSKA. The germline ends are 10 bases apart after V is trimmed by 1 base and J by 1 base. The CDR3 has 14 amino acids, counting the end cysteine and phenylalanine. The kept DNA is CDR3 alone, 42 bases in frame from the first base. This clonotype was seen a handful of times. This receptor's antigen is unknown. No quality values exist for individual bases; no much larger clone is one base distant. Receptors were amplified or captured by RT-PCR. Reads for this sample came from an Illumina HiSeq 2500. In-frame beta chains were kept once TCRdb had trimmed the public reads at Q25 with fastp and called clones with MiXCR. Duplicate CDR3 protein sequences are folded into a single record with the most common DNA and genes. The sample table shows under 950,000 distinct CDR3 sequences, and about 20% are seen once. Of the sample, about a tenth falls within the top ten clones.

This TCR was sampled from a middle-aged man who received an inactivated influenza vaccine. Donor details come from another sample of the same person, matched by shared clones. The specimen comprised PBMCs from blood, sampled more than 4 days after vaccination. This sequence uses TRBV20-1 and TRBJ1-1; possibly the D gene is TRBD1, per 5 matching bases. The CDR3: CSARVPGRNTEAFF. The DNA reads TGCAGTGCTAGAGTTCCAGGGCGGAACACTGAAGCTTTCTTT.